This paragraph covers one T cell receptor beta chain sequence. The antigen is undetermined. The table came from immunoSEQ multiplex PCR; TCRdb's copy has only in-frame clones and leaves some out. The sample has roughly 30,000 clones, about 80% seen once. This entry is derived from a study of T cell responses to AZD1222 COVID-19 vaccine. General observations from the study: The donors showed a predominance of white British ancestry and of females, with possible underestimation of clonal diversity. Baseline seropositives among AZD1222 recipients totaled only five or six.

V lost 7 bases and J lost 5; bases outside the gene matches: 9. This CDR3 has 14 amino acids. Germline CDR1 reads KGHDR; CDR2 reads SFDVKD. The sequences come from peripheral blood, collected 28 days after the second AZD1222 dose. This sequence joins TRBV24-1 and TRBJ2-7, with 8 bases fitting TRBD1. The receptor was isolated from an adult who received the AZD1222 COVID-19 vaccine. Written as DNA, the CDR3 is TGTGCCACCAGCGACCCGGGACAGGACGACGAGCAGTACTTC. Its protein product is CATSDPGQDDEQYF.